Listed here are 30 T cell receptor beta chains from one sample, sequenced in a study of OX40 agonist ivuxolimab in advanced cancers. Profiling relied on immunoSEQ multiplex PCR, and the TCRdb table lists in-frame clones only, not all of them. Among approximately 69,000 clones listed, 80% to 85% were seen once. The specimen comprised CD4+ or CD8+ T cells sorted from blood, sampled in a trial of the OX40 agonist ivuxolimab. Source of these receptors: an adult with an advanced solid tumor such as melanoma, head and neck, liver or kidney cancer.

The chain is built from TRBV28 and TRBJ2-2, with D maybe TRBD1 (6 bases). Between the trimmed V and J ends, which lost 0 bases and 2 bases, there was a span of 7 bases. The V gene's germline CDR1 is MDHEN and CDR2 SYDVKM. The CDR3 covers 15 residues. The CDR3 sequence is CASSLWGTNTGELFF. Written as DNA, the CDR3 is TGTGCCAGCAGTTTATGGGGGACAAACACCGGGGAGCTGTTTTTT.

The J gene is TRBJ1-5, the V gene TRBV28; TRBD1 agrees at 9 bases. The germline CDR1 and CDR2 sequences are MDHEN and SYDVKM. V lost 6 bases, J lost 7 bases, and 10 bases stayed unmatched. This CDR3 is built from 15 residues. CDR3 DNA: TGTGCCAGCAGCCCCTGGGACAGGGTCAACCAGCCCCAGCATTTT. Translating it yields CASSPWDRVNQPQHF. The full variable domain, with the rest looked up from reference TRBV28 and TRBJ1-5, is DVKVTQSSRYLVKRTGEKVFLECVQDMDHENMFWYRQDPGLGLRLIYFSYDVKMKEKGDIPEGYSVSREKKERFSLILESASTNQTSMYLCASSPWDRVNQPQHFGDGTRLSIL.

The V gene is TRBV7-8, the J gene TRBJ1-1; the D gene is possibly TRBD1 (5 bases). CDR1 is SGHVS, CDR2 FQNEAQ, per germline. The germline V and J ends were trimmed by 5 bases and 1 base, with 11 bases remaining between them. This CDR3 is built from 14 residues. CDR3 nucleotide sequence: TGTGCCAGCAGCCCGGGGGTCCCGAACACTGAAGCTTTCTTT. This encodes CASSPGVPNTEAFF.

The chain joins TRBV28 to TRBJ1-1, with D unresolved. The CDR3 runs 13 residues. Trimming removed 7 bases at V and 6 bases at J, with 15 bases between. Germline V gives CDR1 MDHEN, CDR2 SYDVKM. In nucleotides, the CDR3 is TGTGCCAGCATCCTCAAGGGTCGCGCTGAAGCTTTCTTT. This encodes CASILKGRAEAFF.

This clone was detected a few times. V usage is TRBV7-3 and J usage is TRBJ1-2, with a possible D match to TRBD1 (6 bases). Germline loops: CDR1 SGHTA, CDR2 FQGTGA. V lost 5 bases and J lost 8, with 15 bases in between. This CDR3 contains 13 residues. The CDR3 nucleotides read TGTGCCAGCAGCCATGAGGGGGGCAGCGGCTACACCTTC. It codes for CASSHEGGSGYTF.

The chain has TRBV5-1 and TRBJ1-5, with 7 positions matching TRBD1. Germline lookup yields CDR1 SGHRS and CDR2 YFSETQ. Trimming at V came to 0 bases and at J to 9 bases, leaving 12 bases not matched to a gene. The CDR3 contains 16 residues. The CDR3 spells CASSLAPRTGGGPQHF. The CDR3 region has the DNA TGCGCCAGCAGCTTGGCCCCTAGGACAGGCGGGGGGCCCCAGCATTTT.

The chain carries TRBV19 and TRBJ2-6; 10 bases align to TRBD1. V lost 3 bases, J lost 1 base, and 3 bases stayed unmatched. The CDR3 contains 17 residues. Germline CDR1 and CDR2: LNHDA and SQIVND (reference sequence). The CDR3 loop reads CASSMDRGRSGANVLTF. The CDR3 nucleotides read TGTGCCAGTAGTATGGACAGGGGGAGGTCTGGGGCCAACGTCCTGACTTTC.

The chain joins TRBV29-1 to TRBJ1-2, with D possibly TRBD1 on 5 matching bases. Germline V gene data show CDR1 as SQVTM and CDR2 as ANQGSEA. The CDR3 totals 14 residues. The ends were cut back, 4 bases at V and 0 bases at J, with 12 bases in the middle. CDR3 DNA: TGCAGCGTTGTAGCACAGGACGCTAACTATGGCTACACCTTC. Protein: CSVVAQDANYGYTF.

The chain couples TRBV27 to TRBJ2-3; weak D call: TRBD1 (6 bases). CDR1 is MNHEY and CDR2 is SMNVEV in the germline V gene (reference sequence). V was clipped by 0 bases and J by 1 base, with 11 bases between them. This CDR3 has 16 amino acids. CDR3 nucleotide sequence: TGTGCCAGCAGTTTATCGATCAGGGGAGGCACAGATACGCAGTATTTT. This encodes CASSLSIRGGTDTQYF.

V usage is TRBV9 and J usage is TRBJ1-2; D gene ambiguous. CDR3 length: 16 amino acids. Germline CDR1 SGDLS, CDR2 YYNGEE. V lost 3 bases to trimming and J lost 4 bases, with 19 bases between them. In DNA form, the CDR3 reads TGTGCCAGCAGCGCCCACGGAGGCAGCTCTACCTATGGCTACACCTTC. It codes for CASSAHGGSSTYGYTF.

CDR3 sequence reads: CASSLDTGGPQHF. The DNA for the CDR3 is TGTGCCAGCAGCTTAGATACGGGGGGGCCCCAGCATTTT. The rearrangement links TRBV7-2 to TRBJ1-5, with D perhaps matching TRBD1 (5 bases). This CDR3 comprises 13 residues. Per the germline V gene, CDR1 is SGHTA and CDR2 is FQGNSA. V lost 1 base and J 9 bases, leaving 10 bases between the germline ends.

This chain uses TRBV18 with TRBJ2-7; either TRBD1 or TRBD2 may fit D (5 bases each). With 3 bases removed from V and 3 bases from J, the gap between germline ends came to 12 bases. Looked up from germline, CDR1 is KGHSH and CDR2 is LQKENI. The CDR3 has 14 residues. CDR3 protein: CASSPRGDYYEQYF. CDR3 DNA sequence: TGTGCCAGCTCACCGAGGGGAGATTACTACGAGCAGTACTTC.

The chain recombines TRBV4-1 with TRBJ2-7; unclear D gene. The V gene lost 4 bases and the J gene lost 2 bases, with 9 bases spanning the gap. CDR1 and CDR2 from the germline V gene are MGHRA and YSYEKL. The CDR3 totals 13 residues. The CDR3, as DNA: TGCGCCAGCAGCCCGGGTACAACCTACGAGCAGTACTTC. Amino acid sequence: CASSPGTTYEQYF.

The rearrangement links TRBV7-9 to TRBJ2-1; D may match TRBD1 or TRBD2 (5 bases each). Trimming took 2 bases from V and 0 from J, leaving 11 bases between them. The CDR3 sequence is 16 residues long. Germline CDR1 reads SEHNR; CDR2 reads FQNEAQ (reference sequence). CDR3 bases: TGTGCCAGCAGCTTAACCGGGACCCGCTCCTACAATGAGCAGTTCTTC. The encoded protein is CASSLTGTRSYNEQFF.

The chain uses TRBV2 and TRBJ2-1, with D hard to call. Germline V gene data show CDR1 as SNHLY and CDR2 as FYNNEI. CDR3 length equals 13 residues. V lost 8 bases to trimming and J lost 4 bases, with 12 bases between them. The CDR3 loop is CASLRRPYNEQFF. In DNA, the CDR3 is TGTGCCAGCCTGAGACGGCCATACAATGAGCAGTTCTTC.

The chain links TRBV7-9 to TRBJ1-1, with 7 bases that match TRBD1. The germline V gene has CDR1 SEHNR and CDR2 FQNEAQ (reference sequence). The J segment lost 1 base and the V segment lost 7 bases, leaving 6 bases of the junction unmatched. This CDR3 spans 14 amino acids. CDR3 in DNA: TGTGCCAGCAAAACGACAGGGCCGAACACTGAAGCTTTCTTT. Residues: CASKTTGPNTEAFF.

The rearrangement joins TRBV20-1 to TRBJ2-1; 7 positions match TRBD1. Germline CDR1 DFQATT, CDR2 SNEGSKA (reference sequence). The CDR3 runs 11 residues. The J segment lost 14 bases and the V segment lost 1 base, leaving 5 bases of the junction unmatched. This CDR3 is CSARARGLEFF. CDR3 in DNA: TGCAGTGCTAGAGCCAGGGGGTTGGAGTTCTTC.

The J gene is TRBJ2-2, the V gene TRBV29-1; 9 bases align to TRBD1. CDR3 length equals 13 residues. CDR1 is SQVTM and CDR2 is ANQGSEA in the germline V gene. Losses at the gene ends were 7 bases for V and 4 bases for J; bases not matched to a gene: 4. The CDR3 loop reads CSAGTGSTGELFF. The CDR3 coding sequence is TGCAGCGCCGGGACAGGGAGCACCGGGGAGCTGTTTTTT.

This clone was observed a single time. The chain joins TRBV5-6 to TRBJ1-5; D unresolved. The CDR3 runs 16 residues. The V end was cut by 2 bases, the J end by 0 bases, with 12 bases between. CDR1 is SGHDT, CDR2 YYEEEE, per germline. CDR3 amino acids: CASSFGGGYSNQPQHF. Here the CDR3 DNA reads TGTGCCAGCAGCTTTGGTGGCGGATATAGCAATCAGCCCCAGCATTTT.

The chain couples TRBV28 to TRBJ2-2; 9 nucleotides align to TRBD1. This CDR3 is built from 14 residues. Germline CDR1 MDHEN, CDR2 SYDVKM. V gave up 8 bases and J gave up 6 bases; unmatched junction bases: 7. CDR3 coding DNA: TGTGCCAGCTGGAGGGGACAGGGCTCCGGGGAGCTGTTTTTT. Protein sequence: CASWRGQGSGELFF.

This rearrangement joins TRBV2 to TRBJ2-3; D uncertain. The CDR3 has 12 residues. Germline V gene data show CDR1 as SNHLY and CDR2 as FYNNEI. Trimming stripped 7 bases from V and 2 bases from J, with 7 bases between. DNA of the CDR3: TGTGCCAGCAAAGGCGACACAGATACGCAGTATTTT. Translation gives CASKGDTDTQYF.

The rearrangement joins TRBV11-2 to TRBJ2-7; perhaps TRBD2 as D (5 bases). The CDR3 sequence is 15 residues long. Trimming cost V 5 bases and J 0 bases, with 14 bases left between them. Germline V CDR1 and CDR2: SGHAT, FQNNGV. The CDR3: CASSEGYSSSYEQYF. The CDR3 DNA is TGTGCCAGCAGCGAGGGCTATTCGAGCTCCTACGAGCAGTACTTC.

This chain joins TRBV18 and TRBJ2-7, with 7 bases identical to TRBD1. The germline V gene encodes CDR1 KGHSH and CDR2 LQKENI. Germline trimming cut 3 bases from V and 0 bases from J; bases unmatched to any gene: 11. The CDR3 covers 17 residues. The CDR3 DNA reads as TGTGCCAGCTCACCTTTCCCCGGACAGGCGTACTCCTACGAGCAGTACTTC. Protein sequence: CASSPFPGQAYSYEQYF.

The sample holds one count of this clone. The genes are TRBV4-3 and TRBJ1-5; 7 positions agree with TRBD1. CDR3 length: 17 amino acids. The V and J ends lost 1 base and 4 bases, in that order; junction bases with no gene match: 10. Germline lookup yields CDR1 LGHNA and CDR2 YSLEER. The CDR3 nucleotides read TGCGCCAGCAGCCAAGCGTGGGAGGGGGCTGCAAATCAGCCCCAGCATTTT. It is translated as CASSQAWEGAANQPQHF.

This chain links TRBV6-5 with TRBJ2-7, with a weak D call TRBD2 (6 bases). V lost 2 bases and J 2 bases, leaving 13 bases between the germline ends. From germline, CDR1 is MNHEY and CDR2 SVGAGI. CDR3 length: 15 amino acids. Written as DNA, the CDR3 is TGTGCCAGCAGTTACGGGGGGTTGGGGACCTACGAGCAGTACTTC. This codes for CASSYGGLGTYEQYF.

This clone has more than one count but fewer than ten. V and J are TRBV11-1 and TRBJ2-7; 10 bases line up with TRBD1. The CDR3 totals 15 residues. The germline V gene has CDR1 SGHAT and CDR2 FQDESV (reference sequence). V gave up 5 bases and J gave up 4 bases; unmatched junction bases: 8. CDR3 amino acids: CASSLADRGSYEQYF. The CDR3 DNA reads TGTGCCAGCAGCCTCGCGGACAGGGGGTCGTACGAGCAGTACTTC.

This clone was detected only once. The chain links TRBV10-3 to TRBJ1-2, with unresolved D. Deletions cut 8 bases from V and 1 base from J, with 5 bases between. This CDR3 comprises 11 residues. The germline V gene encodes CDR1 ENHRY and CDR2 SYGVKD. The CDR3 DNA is TGTGCCATCTCCGTTAACTATGGCTACACCTTC. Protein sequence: CAISVNYGYTF.

The CDR3 DNA follows: TGTGCCAGCTCACCTGAGACAGGAGGGGAGCAGTACTTC. Residues: CASSPETGGEQYF. The chain couples TRBV18 to TRBJ2-7; perhaps D is TRBD1 or TRBD2 (6 bases each). This CDR3 has 13 residues. The V end was cut by 3 bases, the J end by 7 bases, with 13 bases between. Germline CDR1 KGHSH, CDR2 LQKENI. Filled out from reference TRBV18 and TRBJ2-7, the complete variable domain reads NAGVMQNPRHLVRRRGQEARLRCSPMKGHSHVYWYRQLPEEGLKFMVYLQKENIIDESGMPKERFSAEFPKEGPSILRIQQVVRGDSAAYFCASSPETGGEQYFGPGTRLTVT.

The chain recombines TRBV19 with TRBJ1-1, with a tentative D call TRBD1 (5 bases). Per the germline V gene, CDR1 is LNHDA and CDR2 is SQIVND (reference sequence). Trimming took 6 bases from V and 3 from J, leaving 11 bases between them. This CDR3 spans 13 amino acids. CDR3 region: CASSRRGDTEAFF. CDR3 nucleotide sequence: TGTGCCAGTAGCCGGAGAGGGGACACTGAAGCTTTCTTT.

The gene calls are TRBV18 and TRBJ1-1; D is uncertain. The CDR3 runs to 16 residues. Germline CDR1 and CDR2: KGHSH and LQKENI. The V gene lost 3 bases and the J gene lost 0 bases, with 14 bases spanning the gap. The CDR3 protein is CASSPRRSDMNTEAFF. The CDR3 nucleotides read TGTGCCAGCTCACCCCGCCGGTCCGATATGAACACTGAAGCTTTCTTT.